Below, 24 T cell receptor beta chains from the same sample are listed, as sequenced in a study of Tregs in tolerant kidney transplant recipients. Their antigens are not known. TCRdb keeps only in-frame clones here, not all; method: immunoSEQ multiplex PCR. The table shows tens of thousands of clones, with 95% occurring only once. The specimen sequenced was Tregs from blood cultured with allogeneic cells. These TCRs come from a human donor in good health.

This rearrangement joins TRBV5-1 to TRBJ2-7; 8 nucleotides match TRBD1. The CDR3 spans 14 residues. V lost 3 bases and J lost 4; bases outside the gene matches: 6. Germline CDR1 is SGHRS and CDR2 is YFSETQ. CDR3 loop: CASSSRGRRYEQYF. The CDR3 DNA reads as TGCGCCAGCAGCTCCAGGGGGCGAAGATACGAGCAGTACTTC.

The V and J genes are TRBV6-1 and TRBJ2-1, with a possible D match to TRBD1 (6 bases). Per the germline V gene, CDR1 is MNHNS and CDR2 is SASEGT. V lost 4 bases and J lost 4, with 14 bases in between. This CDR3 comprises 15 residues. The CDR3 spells CASSGKIGQYNEQFF. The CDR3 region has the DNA TGTGCCAGCAGTGGGAAGATAGGACAGTACAATGAGCAGTTCTTC.

CDR3 in DNA: TGTGCCAGCAGCCCCCATCTCTCGTCCGGGGAGCTGTTTTTT. This encodes CASSPHLSSGELFF. The gene calls are TRBV11-3 and TRBJ2-2; D is unresolved. Trimming removed 5 bases from V and 6 bases from J, with 13 bases in between. The CDR3 contains 14 residues. Germline CDR1 reads SGHNT; CDR2 reads YENEEA.

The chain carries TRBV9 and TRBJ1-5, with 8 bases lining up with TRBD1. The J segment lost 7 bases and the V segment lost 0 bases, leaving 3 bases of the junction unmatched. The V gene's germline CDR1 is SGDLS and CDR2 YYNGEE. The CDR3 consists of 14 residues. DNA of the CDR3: TGTGCCAGCAGCGTAGGACAGGGGATGCAGCCCCAGCATTTT. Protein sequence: CASSVGQGMQPQHF. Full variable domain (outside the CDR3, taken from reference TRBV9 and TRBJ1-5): DSGVTQTPKHLITATGQRVTLRCSPRSGDLSVYWYQQSLDQGLQFLIQYYNGEERAKGNILERFSAQQFPDLHSELNLSSLELGDSALYFCASSVGQGMQPQHFGDGTRLSIL.

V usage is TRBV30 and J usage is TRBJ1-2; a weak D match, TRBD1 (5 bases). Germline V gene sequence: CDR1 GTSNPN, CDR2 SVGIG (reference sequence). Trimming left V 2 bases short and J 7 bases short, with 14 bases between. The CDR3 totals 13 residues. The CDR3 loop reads CAWSISGLGGYTF. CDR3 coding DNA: TGTGCCTGGAGTATCTCAGGGTTGGGTGGCTACACCTTC.

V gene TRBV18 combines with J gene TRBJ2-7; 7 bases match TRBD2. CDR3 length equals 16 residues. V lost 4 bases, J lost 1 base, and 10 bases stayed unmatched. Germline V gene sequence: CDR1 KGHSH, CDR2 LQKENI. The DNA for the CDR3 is TGTGCCAGCTCACTGTTTACGGGGGGTTTATCCTACGAGCAGTACTTC. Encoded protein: CASSLFTGGLSYEQYF.

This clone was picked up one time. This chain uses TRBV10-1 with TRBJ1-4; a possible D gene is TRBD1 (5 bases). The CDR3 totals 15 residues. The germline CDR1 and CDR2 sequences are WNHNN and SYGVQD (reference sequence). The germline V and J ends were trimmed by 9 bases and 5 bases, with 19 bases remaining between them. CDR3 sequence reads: CARETPQGENEKLFF. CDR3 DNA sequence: TGCGCCAGGGAGACCCCCCAGGGCGAGAATGAAAAACTGTTTTTT.

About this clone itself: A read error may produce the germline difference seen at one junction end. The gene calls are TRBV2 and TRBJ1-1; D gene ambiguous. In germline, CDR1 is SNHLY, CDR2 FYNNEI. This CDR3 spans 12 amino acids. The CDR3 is CASSEHPSSRIF. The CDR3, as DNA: TGTGCCAGCAGTGAACACCCCTCGTCGAGGATCTTT.

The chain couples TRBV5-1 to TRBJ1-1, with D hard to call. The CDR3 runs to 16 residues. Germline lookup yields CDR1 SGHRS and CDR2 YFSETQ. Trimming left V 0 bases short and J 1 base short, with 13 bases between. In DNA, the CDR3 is TGCGCCAGCAGCTTGGTGGGAGCCCTTCAGAACACTGAAGCTTTCTTT. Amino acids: CASSLVGALQNTEAFF.

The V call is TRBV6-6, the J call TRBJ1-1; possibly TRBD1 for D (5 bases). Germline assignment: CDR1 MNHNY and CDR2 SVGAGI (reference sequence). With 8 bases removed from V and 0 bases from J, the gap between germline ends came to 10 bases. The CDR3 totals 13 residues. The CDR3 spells CASRGALNTEAFF. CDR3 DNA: TGTGCCAGCCGCGGGGCCCTGAACACTGAAGCTTTCTTT.

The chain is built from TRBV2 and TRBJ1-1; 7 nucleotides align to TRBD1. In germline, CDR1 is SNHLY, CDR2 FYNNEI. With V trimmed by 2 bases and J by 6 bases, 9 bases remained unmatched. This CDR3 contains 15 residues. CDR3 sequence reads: CASSERNRGSAEAFF. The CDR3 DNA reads TGTGCCAGCAGTGAAAGGAACAGGGGTTCGGCTGAAGCTTTCTTT.

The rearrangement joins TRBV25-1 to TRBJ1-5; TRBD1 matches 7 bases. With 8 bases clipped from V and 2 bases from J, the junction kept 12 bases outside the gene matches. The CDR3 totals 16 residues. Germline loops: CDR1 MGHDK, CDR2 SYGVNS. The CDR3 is CASHSSGGEGNQPQHF. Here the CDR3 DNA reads TGTGCCAGCCATTCCTCAGGGGGAGAGGGCAATCAGCCCCAGCATTTT.

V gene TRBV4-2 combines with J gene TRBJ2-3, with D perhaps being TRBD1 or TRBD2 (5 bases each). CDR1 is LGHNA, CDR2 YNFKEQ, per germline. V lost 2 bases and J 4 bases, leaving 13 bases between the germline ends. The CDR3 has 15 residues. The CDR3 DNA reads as TGTGCCAGCAGCCAAACCCCGGGGCTTGCAGATACGCAGTATTTT. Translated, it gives CASSQTPGLADTQYF.

This CDR3 is CASSLGPRGSGKTQYF. The CDR3 bases are TGTGCCAGCAGCTTAGGACCCCGGGGTAGCGGGAAGACCCAGTACTTC. The chain couples TRBV7-2 to TRBJ2-5; 8 nucleotides match TRBD2. CDR1 SGHTA and CDR2 FQGNSA come from the germline V gene. The CDR3 is 16 residues long. V lost 1 base, J lost 6 bases, and 10 bases stayed unmatched.

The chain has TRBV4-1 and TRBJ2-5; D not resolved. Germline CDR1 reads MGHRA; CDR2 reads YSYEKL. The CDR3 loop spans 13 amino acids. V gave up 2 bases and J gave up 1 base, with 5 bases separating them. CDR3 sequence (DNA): TGCGCCAGCAGCCAATTTAGCCAAGAGACCCAGTACTTC. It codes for CASSQFSQETQYF.

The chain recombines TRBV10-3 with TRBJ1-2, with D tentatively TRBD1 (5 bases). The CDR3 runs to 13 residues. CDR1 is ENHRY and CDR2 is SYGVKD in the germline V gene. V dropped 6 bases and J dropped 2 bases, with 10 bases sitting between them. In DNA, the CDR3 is TGTGCCATCAGGCCGACAGACAACTATGGCTACACCTTC. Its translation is CAIRPTDNYGYTF.

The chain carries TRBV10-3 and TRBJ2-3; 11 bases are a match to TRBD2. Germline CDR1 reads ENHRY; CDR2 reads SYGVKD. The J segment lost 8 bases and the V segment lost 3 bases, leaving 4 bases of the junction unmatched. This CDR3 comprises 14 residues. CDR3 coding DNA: TGTGCCATCAGTGAAGCTAGCGGGAGGCCTACGCAGTATTTT. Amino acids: CAISEASGRPTQYF.

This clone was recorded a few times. CDR3 sequence (DNA): TGCGCCAGCAGCATCGACGGGACTAGAGCGTACAATGAGCAGTTCTTC. Translating gives CASSIDGTRAYNEQFF. J is TRBJ2-1 and V is TRBV5-1, with TRBD2 matching 8 bases. V was pared by 4 bases and J by 4 bases, with 10 bases of the junction left unmatched. The CDR3 has 16 residues. Germline loops: CDR1 SGHRS, CDR2 YFSETQ.

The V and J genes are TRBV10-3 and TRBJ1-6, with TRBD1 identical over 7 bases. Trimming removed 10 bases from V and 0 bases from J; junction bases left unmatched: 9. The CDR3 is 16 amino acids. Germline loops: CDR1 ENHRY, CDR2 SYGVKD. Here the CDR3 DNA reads TGTGCCACCCGGCCACAGGGGAGCTCCTATAATTCACCCCTCCACTTT. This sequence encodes CATRPQGSSYNSPLHF.

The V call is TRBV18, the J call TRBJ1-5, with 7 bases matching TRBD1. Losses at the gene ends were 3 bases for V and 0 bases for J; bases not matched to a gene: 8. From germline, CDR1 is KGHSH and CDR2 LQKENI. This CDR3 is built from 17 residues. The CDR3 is CASSPGQWSGSNQPQHF. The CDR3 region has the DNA TGTGCCAGCTCACCGGGACAGTGGTCGGGTAGCAATCAGCCCCAGCATTTT.

The chain's CDR3 is CASTTGQGDTEAFF. DNA of the CDR3: TGTGCTAGTACCACGGGACAGGGGGACACTGAAGCTTTCTTT. The chain has TRBV12-5 and TRBJ1-1; 11 bases are a match to TRBD1. This CDR3 spans 14 amino acids. V lost 8 bases to trimming and J lost 3 bases; unmatched junction nucleotides: 5. The germline CDR1 and CDR2 sequences are LGHNT and FRNRAP.

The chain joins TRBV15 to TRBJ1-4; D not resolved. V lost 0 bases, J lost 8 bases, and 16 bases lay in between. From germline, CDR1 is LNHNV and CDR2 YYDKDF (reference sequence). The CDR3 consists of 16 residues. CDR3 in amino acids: CATSRDRAGEREKLFF. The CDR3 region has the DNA TGTGCCACCAGCAGAGATCGGGCGGGCGAAAGGGAAAAACTGTTTTTT.

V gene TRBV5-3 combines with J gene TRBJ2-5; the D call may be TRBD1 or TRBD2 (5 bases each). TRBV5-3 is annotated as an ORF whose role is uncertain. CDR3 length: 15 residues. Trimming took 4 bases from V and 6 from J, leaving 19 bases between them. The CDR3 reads CARSRPATGQKTQYF. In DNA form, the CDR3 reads TGTGCCAGAAGCAGACCCGCGACGGGGCAAAAGACCCAGTACTTC.

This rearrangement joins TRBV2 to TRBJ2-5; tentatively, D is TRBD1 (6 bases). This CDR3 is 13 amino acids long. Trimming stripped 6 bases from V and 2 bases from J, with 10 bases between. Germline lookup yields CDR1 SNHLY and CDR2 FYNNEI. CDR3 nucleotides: TGTGCCAGCAGCGGGACACCACAAGAGACCCAGTACTTC. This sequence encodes CASSGTPQETQYF.